The rows below give T cell receptor beta chains drawn from one sample of a study of blood T cell repertoires in COVID-19. Some clones are missing from TCRdb's copy, which holds only in-frame ones; the method was immunoSEQ multiplex PCR. Of approximately 200,000 clones listed, approximately 80% are singletons. Sequencing used PBMCs or T cells enriched from blood (not recorded which). The receptors derive from a man aged 40-49 years who had recovered from COVID-19. Both conserved end residues are part of each CDR3.

j_call | v_call | cdr3_aa
TRBJ1-6 | TRBV6-5 | CASSYSGRGLNSPLHF
TRBJ1-2 | TRBV7-3 | CASSLIGGSNVGYTF
TRBJ2-1 | TRBV5-1 | CASSLGGSGSYNEQFF
TRBJ2-3 | TRBV3-1/TRBV3-2 | CASSQAALGTATDTQYF
TRBJ1-6 | TRBV4-3 | CASSQEGGRGNSPLHF
TRBJ2-5 | TRBV4-2 | CASSQDPLAGGGARETQYF
TRBJ1-2 | TRBV24-1 | CATSDGPGNYGYTF
TRBJ1-5 | TRBV4-2 | CASSLESGGRNQPQHF
TRBJ1-4 | TRBV4-3 | CASSRTLTTNEKLFF
TRBJ1-1 | TRBV4-3 | CASSRRQGRGNTEAFF
TRBJ2-7 | TRBV5-1 | CASSDGTGYYEQYF
TRBJ2-3 | TRBV5-1 | CASSPTARATADTQYF
TRBJ1-5 | TRBV29-1 | CSAEGGDGQPQHF
TRBJ2-7 | TRBV11-2 | CASSLGQNYEQYF
TRBJ2-7 | TRBV4-2 | CASSLLAGDSYEQYF
TRBJ2-4 | TRBV30 | CAWSVARNIQYF
TRBJ2-3 | TRBV7-3 | CASSPGLSTDTQYF
TRBJ1-1 | TRBV7-2 | CASSPPRPGPEAFF
TRBJ2-5 | TRBV11-2 | CASSARTSGQETQYF
TRBJ1-5 | TRBV5-1 | CASSLGDSSNQPQHF
TRBJ2-5 | TRBV19 | CASSRRQAGETQYF
TRBJ1-1 | TRBV6-5 | CASSYSSGGYTEAFF
TRBJ1-2 | TRBV12-3/TRBV12-4 | CASSPVPGRGYTF
TRBJ1-2 | TRBV13 | CASSFEGRGVYGYTF
TRBJ1-4 | TRBV11-2 | CASSQRLGQTNEKLFF
TRBJ2-1 | TRBV7-9 | CASSLGQGVYNEQFF
TRBJ1-2 | TRBV4-3 | CASSPAGDPSYGYTF
TRBJ1-5 | TRBV29-1 | CSVEVGDNQPQHF
TRBJ2-1 | TRBV19 | CASQEGSSYNEQFF
TRBJ2-5 | TRBV7-2 | CASSPYRGGQETQYF
TRBJ2-1 | TRBV5-1 | CASSLGSSGTYNEQFF
TRBJ2-7 | TRBV7-9 | CASTSAAGSVSYEQYF
TRBJ2-1 | TRBV29-1 | CSVLHKKREGSYNEQFF
TRBJ2-1 | TRBV7-2 | CASTLDGSYNEQFF
TRBJ2-7 | TRBV5-1 | CASSLPTGADGEQYF
TRBJ1-1 | TRBV4-1 | CASSQDVGDRADTEAFF
TRBJ2-3 | TRBV18 | CASSPPSGSSDTQYF
TRBJ2-1 | TRBV7-2 | CASSRQGQSYNEQFF
TRBJ1-1 | TRBV4-3 | CASSQERAVYTEAFF
TRBJ1-2 | TRBV7-2 | CASSSLDRTYGYTF
TRBJ2-1 | TRBV6-5 | CASSSAGAYNEQFF
TRBJ1-1 | TRBV7-2 | CASSLGGVGTEAFF
TRBJ1-5 | TRBV7-2 | CASSLGQIQINQPQHF
TRBJ1-3 | TRBV27 | CASSLFGGAGISGNTIYF
TRBJ1-5 | TRBV2 | CASSVRGIQPQHF
TRBJ1-5 | TRBV28 | CASSPLTGAGGQPQHF
TRBJ1-4 | TRBV7-2 | CASSSQTATNEKLFF
TRBJ1-2 | TRBV3-1/TRBV3-2 | CASSLAGTGGGYTF
TRBJ2-3 | TRBV18 | CASSGRGTPTDTQYF
TRBJ2-2 | TRBV7-2 | CASSSLNTGELFF
TRBJ1-6 | TRBV5-8 | CASSPDRSRSPLHF